This T cell receptor beta chain is from a study of blood T cell repertoires in COVID-19. Study details: COVID-19 samples collected from the United States, Italy and Spain covered acute and convalescent phases. From T cells, B-cell-depleted T cells, or PBMCs came the material, which was cDNA or gDNA.

Under the authors' procedure: Estimation of nucleated cell counts was performed using reference gene primer amplification. Clones were read by immunoSEQ multiplex PCR, and TCRdb kept only the in-frame ones, dropping some. D and trimming were read from the DNA, whereas the V and J calls and clone size are those reported in that table. The table lists over 120,000 clones, 77% of them singletons. The CDR3 runs 16 residues. Germline V gene sequence: CDR1 SGHAT, CDR2 FQDESV (reference sequence). J was trimmed by 1 base and V by 5 bases; bases with no gene match: 7. The specimen was peripheral blood. V usage is TRBV11-1 and J usage is TRBJ2-7, with 11 bases that match TRBD1. This sequence originates from a woman aged 50 to 65 with active or convalescent COVID-19. This chain's CDR3 is CASSRWGQGVSYEQYF. The DNA for the CDR3 is TGTGCCAGCAGCCGATGGGGACAGGGGGTTTCCTACGAGCAGTACTTC.